One sample yielded the 22 T cell receptor beta chains listed below, sequenced in a study of T cells in women clearing cervical HPV infection (dated by TCRdb to the late 2010s). To prepare the library, the immunoSEQ multiplex PCR assay was applied. TCRdb's version of the immuneACCESS table is confined to in-frame rearrangements and falls short of the full clone set. An unresolved V gene accounts for under half of the shortfall where checked; the remainder is of unknown origin. This sample's table lists more than 20,000 clones. The top ten hold approximately 24% of the sample. The specimen sequenced was blood buffy coat. Receptors originate from a woman aged 18 to 75 with a cervical HPV16 infection that either progressed to CIN3+ or cleared (not recorded which).

Of note for this clone: Sequencing ends 3 residues short of the CDR3 end; the germline J gene provides the rest. J is TRBJ1-6 and V is TRBV20-1; no firm D call. The V end was cut by 1 base, the J end by 7 bases, with 11 bases between. The CDR3 runs 14 residues. Germline assignment: CDR1 DFQATT and CDR2 SNEGSKA (reference sequence). CDR3 region: CSARGWALNSPLHF. CDR3 DNA, as far as it was read: TGCAGTGCTAGAGGGTGGGCCCTAAATTCACCC.

Turning to this clone: Read sequence stops 3 residues before the CDR3 end, and the germline J gene provides the missing end. The chain recombines TRBV20-1 with TRBJ2-3, with 8 bases identical to TRBD1. CDR3 size: 14 residues. The germline gives CDR1 DFQATT, CDR2 SNEGSKA (reference sequence). With 2 bases clipped from V and 1 base from J, the junction kept 2 bases outside the gene matches. CDR3 residues: CSARTGQGTDTQYF. The CDR3 DNA, read in part, is TGCAGTGCTAGAACGGGACAGGGCACAGATACG.

A remark on this clone: The read comes to an end 3 residues before the CDR3 does, leaving the germline J gene to fill in the end. This chain joins TRBV6-1 and TRBJ2-5; 7 bases align to TRBD2. Per the germline V gene, CDR1 is MNHNS and CDR2 is SASEGT. V lost 1 base and J lost 5; bases outside the gene matches: 7. The CDR3 is made up of 15 amino acids. The CDR3 sequence: CASSEEYPGGETQYF. The CDR3 DNA, read in part, is TGTGCCAGCAGTGAAGAGTACCCCGGGGGGGAGACC.

Notes on this clone: The DNA ends 3 residues before the CDR3 does, and the rest of the CDR3 is filled in from the germline J gene. The chain recombines TRBV20-1 with TRBJ2-2, with D possibly being TRBD1 (5 bases). Germline assignment: CDR1 DFQATT and CDR2 SNEGSKA (reference sequence). The length of the CDR3 is 13 residues. V shed 0 bases and J shed 7 bases, with 9 bases lying between them. The CDR3 loop reads CSARDQGVGELFF. The sequenced part of the CDR3 DNA is TGCAGTGCTAGAGATCAGGGTGTCGGGGAG.

For this clone: Coverage ceases 3 residues before the CDR3 finishes, and the germline J gene fills in the end. The rearrangement uses TRBV5-1 and TRBJ1-6, with a tentative D call TRBD1 (5 bases). The V end lost 0 bases, the J end lost 5 bases, and 9 bases lay between the germline ends. This CDR3 comprises 15 residues. Germline V gene lookup returns CDR1 SGHRS and CDR2 YFSETQ. CDR3 DNA (partial): TGCGCCAGCAGCTTGGAGGGGCAAAATAATTCACCC. Amino acids: CASSLEGQNNSP. The whole CDR3 sequence is CASSLEGQNNSPLHF.

Regarding this clone: Coverage ceases 3 residues before the CDR3 finishes, and the germline J gene fills in the end. The chain employs TRBV2 and TRBJ2-1; 7 bases are a match to TRBD1. V shed 4 bases, J shed 3 bases, and the junction held 3 bases outside the gene matches. Germline V gene lookup returns CDR1 SNHLY and CDR2 FYNNEI. The length of the CDR3 is 14 residues. Partial CDR3 DNA: TGTGCCAGCAGTGGGGACAGAAACTACAATGAG. Encoded protein: CASSGDRNYNE. The CDR3 in full is CASSGDRNYNEQFF.

Worth noting for this clone: The read terminates 3 residues ahead of where the CDR3 ends, so the germline J gene completes it. The chain carries TRBV14 and TRBJ2-7, with 7 bases fitting TRBD2. Germline V lookup: CDR1 SGHDN, CDR2 FVKESK. V lost 3 bases and J lost 2; bases outside the gene matches: 4. This CDR3 is 14 amino acids long. The CDR3 reads CASSQGGTPYEQYF. CDR3 DNA, as far as it was read: TGTGCCAGCAGCCAGGGGGGGACCCCCTACGAG.

The covered CDR3 bases are TGTGCCAGCAGCGTAGGGCAGGAGACTATCACAGATACG. As protein: CASSVGQETITDT. The full CDR3 protein reads CASSVGQETITDTQYF. The chain uses TRBV9 and TRBJ2-3; possibly TRBD2 for D (5 bases). Read sequence stops 3 residues before the CDR3 end, and the germline J gene provides the missing end. Trimming removed 0 bases from V and 2 bases from J, with 13 bases in between. The CDR3 loop spans 16 amino acids. Germline V gene lookup returns CDR1 SGDLS and CDR2 YYNGEE.

CDR3 protein: CASSEMGGRAYNEQFF. The part of the CDR3 DNA that was read is TGTGCCAGCAGTGAGATGGGCGGGAGGGCCTACAATGAG. The chain recombines TRBV6-1 with TRBJ2-1; 9 bases match TRBD2. The CDR3 end is not reached by the read, which stops 3 residues before it; the germline J gene fills it in. Losses at the gene ends were 3 bases for V and 2 bases for J; bases not matched to a gene: 5. This CDR3 spans 16 amino acids. Germline-derived CDR1 and CDR2 are MNHNS and SASEGT.

A note on this clone: The CDR3 extends 3 residues past the end of the read, so its final part is completed from the germline J gene. The J gene is TRBJ2-1, the V gene TRBV6-1; 10 nucleotides line up with TRBD2. V shed 2 bases and J 7 bases; nucleotides not matched to a gene: 8. In germline, CDR1 is MNHNS, CDR2 SASEGT. The CDR3 totals 16 residues. The DNA read from the CDR3 is TGTGCCAGCAGTGAACTAGCGGGAGTGATTACTAATGAG. Translated, it gives CASSELAGVITNE. The CDR3 in its entirety is CASSELAGVITNEQFF.

CDR3: CASSPPPGYNDYTF. The CDR3 bases that were read are TGTGCCAGCTCACCACCGCCAGGCTACAATGAC. The chain recombines TRBV18 with TRBJ1-2; D is undetermined. The read terminates 3 residues ahead of where the CDR3 ends, so the germline J gene completes it. Per germline, CDR1 KGHSH and CDR2 LQKENI. The CDR3 is made up of 14 amino acids.

Worth noting for this clone: The read comes to an end 3 residues before the CDR3 does, leaving the germline J gene to fill in the end. This chain uses TRBV30 with TRBJ2-2; tentative D call: TRBD1 (5 bases). Germline values: CDR1 GTSNPN, CDR2 SVGIG (reference sequence). The length of the CDR3 is 13 residues. CDR3 residues: CAWRTGGANVLFF. The part of the CDR3 DNA that was read is TGTGCCTGGAGAACTGGTGGGGCCAACGTG.

Details on this clone: The read comes to an end 3 residues before the CDR3 does, leaving the germline J gene to fill in the end. V and J are TRBV29-1 and TRBJ1-2; D call uncertain. Trimming took 7 bases from V and 4 from J, leaving 10 bases between them. The CDR3 is made up of 11 amino acids. Germline CDR1 is SQVTM and CDR2 is ANQGSEA. Partial CDR3 DNA: TGCAGCGCGAAAGAAGGCTATGGC. It specifies CSAKEGYG. The whole CDR3 sequence reads CSAKEGYGYTF.

Concerning this clone: The sequence runs out 3 residues before the end of the CDR3; the remainder is reconstructed from the germline J gene. The V call is TRBV12-3 or TRBV12-4, the J call TRBJ2-3; TRBD2 matches 14 bases. The CDR3 has 15 amino acids. V shed 6 bases, J shed 6 bases, and the junction held 5 bases outside the gene matches. The sequenced CDR3 bases are TGTGCCAGCAGCCCGACTAGCGGGGGGGTGGATACG. Its translation: CASSPTSGGVDT. The entire CDR3 is CASSPTSGGVDTQYF.

Points on this clone: The read ends 3 residues early relative to the CDR3; the germline J gene fills the gap. The chain carries TRBV19 and TRBJ2-1; 10 positions agree with TRBD2. V shed 8 bases, J shed 7 bases, and the junction held 8 bases outside the gene matches. This CDR3 spans 14 amino acids. CDR1 is LNHDA and CDR2 is SQIVND in the germline V gene (reference sequence). The CDR3 here is CASSGLANRNEQFF. CDR3 DNA, as far as it was read: TGTGCCAGTTCGGGACTAGCGAATCGGAATGAG.

Of note for this clone: The read terminates 3 residues ahead of where the CDR3 ends, so the germline J gene completes it. The rearrangement links TRBV4-1 to TRBJ2-7; 9 bases match TRBD1. Per germline, CDR1 MGHRA and CDR2 YSYEKL. Trimming took 1 base from V and 3 from J; bases not matched to a gene: 1. CDR3 length: 14 amino acids. The CDR3 bases that were read are TGCGCCAGCAGCCAAGTGGACAGGGGCTACGAG. This codes for CASSQVDRGYE. The whole CDR3 reads CASSQVDRGYEQYF.

In regard to this clone: The missing CDR3 end, 3 residues past where the read stops, is filled in from the germline J gene. V and J are TRBV7-9 and TRBJ1-1; D is unresolved. There are 11 residues in the CDR3. Per the germline V gene, CDR1 is SEHNR and CDR2 is FQNEAQ (reference sequence). V lost 5 bases and J lost 4, with 5 bases in between. Partial CDR3 DNA: TGTGCCAGCAGCCCACTCACTGAA. Translated: CASSPLTE. The full CDR3 protein is CASSPLTEAFF.

Regarding this clone: Read coverage stops 3 residues before the CDR3 terminus; the germline J gene supplies the remainder. The V call is TRBV19, the J call TRBJ2-2, with unresolved D. V shed 8 bases and J shed 4 bases, with 5 bases lying between them. Per germline, CDR1 LNHDA and CDR2 SQIVND (reference sequence). The CDR3 covers 11 residues. The CDR3 bases that were read are TGTGCCAGTCTCGGCACCGGGGAG. Amino acids: CASLGTGE. The full CDR3 is CASLGTGELFF. Complete variable domain (other parts from reference TRBV19 and TRBJ2-2): DGGITQSPKYLFRKEGQNVTLSCEQNLNHDAMYWYRQDPGQGLRLIYYSQIVNDFQKGDIAEGYSVSREKKESFPLTVTSAQKNPTAFYLCASLGTGELFFGEGSRLTVL.

In regard to this clone: The CDR3 is cut off 3 residues early in the read; its end comes from the germline J gene. This chain uses TRBV10-3 with TRBJ2-5, with D perhaps matching TRBD1 (6 bases). CDR3 size: 14 residues. Germline values: CDR1 ENHRY, CDR2 SYGVKD. Trimming removed 2 bases at V and 4 bases at J, with 11 bases between. The covered CDR3 bases are TGTGCCATCAGTGAGGAGGGGGTGCGAGAGACC. It yields the protein CAISEEGVRET. The entire CDR3 is CAISEEGVRETQYF.

Points on this clone: The CDR3 end falls 3 residues outside the read, so it is completed with the germline J gene. Other DNA sequences in the sample encode the same CDR3. The chain couples TRBV7-2 to TRBJ1-3; possible D gene TRBD1, 5 bases. The CDR3 has 13 amino acids. Germline CDR1 is SGHTA and CDR2 is FQGNSA. With 5 bases removed from V and 4 bases from J, the gap between germline ends came to 9 bases. The part of the CDR3 DNA that was read is TGTGCCAGCAGCACATCAGGGGGAAACACC. It translates to CASSTSGGNT. The CDR3 as a whole reads CASSTSGGNTIYF.

As regards this clone: Coverage ceases 3 residues before the CDR3 finishes, and the germline J gene fills in the end. The chain links TRBV5-5 to TRBJ1-6; 10 positions agree with TRBD1. V dropped 1 base and J dropped 7; count of bases not matched to a gene: 2. From germline, CDR1 is SGHKS and CDR2 YYEKEE (reference sequence). The CDR3 loop spans 15 amino acids. CDR3: CASSLSGQGNSPLHF. Partial CDR3 DNA: TGTGCCAGCAGCTTGTCGGGACAGGGGAATTCACCC.

Comment on this clone: The observed sequence ends 3 residues before the CDR3 terminus, with the missing tail filled in from the germline J gene. The chain carries TRBV2 and TRBJ1-4; no reliable D call. Germline V lookup: CDR1 SNHLY, CDR2 FYNNEI. V dropped 7 bases and J dropped 5 bases, with 5 bases sitting between them. The CDR3 runs to 11 residues. The DNA read from the CDR3 is TGTGCCAGCAACTTGAATGAAAAA. Translating it yields CASNLNEK. The entire CDR3 reads CASNLNEKLFF.